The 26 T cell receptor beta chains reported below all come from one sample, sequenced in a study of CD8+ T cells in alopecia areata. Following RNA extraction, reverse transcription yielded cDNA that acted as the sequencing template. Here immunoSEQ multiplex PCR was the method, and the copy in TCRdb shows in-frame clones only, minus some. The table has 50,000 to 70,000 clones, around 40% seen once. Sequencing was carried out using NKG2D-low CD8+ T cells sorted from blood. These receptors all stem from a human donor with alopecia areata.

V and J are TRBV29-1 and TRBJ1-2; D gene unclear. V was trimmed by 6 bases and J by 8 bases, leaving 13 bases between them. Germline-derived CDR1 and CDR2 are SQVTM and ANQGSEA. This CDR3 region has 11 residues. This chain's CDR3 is CSVVGRQGYTF. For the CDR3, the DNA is TGCAGCGTCGTAGGGAGGCAGGGCTACACCTTC.

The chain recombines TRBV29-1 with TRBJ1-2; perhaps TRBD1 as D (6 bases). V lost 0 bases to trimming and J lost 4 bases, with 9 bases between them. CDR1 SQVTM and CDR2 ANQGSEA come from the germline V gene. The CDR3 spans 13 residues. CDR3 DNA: TGCAGCGTTGAAGAATCCAGGGGCTATGGCTACACCTTC. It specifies CSVEESRGYGYTF.

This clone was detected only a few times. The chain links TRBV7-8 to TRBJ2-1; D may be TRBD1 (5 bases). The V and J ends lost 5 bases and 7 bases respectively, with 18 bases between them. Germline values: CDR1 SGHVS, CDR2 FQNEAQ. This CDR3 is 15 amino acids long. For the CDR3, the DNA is TGTGCCAGCAGCGCTGACAGATTCTTGGTGAATGAGCAGTTCTTC. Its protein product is CASSADRFLVNEQFF.

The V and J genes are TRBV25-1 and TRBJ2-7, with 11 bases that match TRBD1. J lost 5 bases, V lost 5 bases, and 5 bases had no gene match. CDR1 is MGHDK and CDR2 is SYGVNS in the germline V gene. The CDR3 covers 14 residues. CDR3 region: CASSWGQGVDEQYF. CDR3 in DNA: TGTGCCAGCAGTTGGGGACAGGGGGTGGACGAGCAGTACTTC.

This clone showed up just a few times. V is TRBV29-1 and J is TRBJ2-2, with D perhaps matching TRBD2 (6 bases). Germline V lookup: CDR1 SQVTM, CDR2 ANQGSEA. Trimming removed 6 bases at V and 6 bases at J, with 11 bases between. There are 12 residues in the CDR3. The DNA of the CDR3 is TGCAGCGTCGGGAGCCGACCCGGGGAGCTGTTTTTT. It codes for CSVGSRPGELFF.

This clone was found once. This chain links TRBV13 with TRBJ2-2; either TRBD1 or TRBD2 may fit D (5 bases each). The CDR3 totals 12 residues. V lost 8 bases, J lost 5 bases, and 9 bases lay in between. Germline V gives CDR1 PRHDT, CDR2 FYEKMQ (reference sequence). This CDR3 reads CASPGATGELFF. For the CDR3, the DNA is TGTGCCAGCCCCGGGGCTACCGGGGAGCTGTTTTTT.

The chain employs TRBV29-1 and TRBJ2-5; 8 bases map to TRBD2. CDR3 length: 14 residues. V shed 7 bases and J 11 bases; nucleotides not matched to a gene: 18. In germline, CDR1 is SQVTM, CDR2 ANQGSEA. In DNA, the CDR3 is TGCAGCGCCGGTGGCTTAAGCGGGAGATGGGAGCAGTACTTC. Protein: CSAGGLSGRWEQYF. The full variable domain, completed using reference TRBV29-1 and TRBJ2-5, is SAVISQKPSRDICQRGTSLTIQCQVDSQVTMMFWYRQQPGQSLTLIATANQGSEATYESGFVIDKFPISRPNLTFSTLTVSNMSPEDSSIYLCSAGGLSGRWEQYFGPGTRLLVL.

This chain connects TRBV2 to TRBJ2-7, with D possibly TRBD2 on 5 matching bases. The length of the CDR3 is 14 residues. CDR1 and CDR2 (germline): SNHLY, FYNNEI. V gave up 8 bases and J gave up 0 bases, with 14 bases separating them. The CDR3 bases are TGTGCCAGCGTATCTCGCGGGCCCTCCTACGAGCAGTACTTC. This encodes CASVSRGPSYEQYF.

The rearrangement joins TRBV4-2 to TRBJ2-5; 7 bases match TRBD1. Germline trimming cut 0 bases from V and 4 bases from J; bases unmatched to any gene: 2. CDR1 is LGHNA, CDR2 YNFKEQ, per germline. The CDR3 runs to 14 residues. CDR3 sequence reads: CASSQEDRRETQYF. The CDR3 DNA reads TGTGCCAGCAGCCAAGAGGACAGGAGAGAGACCCAGTACTTC.

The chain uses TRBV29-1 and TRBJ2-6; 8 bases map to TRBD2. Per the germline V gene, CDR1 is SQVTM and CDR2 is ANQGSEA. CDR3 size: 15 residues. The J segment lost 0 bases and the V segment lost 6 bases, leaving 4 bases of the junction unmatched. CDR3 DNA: TGCAGCGTCGGGGGGGTAGGCTCTGGGGCCAACGTCCTGACTTTC. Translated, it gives CSVGGVGSGANVLTF.

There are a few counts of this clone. The CDR3 DNA is TGTGCCAGCAGTGAAAGCTACAATGAGCAGTTCTTC. It specifies CASSESYNEQFF. This rearrangement joins TRBV2 to TRBJ2-1; D is ambiguous. Trimming shortened V by 2 bases and J by 3 bases, and 2 bases separated the two germline ends. Germline V gives CDR1 SNHLY, CDR2 FYNNEI. This CDR3 is 12 amino acids long. The full variable domain, completed using reference TRBV2 and TRBJ2-1, is EPEVTQTPSHQVTQMGQEVILRCVPISNHLYFYWYRQILGQKVEFLVSFYNNEISEKSEIFDDQFSVERPDGSNFTLKIRSTKLEDSAMYFCASSESYNEQFFGPGTRLTVL.

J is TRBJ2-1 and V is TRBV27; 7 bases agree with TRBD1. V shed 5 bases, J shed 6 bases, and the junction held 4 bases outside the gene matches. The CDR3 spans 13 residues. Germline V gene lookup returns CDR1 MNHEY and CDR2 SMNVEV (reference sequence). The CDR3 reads CASSQGQINEQFF. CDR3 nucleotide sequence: TGTGCCAGCAGTCAGGGACAGATCAATGAGCAGTTCTTC.

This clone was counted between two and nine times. DNA for the CDR3: TGTGCCAGCAGCTTAGATCCGGGGGTGACTGAAGCTTTCTTT. It specifies CASSLDPGVTEAFF. V gene TRBV11-2 combines with J gene TRBJ1-1; TRBD1 is a possible D gene (5 bases). CDR1 and CDR2 (germline): SGHAT, FQNNGV. The CDR3 spans 14 residues. V was pared by 0 bases and J by 5 bases, with 10 bases between.

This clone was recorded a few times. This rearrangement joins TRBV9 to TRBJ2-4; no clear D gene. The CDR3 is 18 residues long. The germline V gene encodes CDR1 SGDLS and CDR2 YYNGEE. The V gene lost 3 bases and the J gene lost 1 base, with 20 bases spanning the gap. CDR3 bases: TGTGCCAGCAGCGCCCCACCGGCGGAGTCCGGGGCCAAAAACATTCAGTACTTC. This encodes CASSAPPAESGAKNIQYF.

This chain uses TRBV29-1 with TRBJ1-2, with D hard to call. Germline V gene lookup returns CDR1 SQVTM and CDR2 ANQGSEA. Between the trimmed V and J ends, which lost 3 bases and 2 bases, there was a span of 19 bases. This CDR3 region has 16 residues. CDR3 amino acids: CSVEFKRSPRNYGYTF. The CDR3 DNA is TGCAGCGTTGAGTTTAAAAGGTCGCCTAGAAACTATGGCTACACCTTC.

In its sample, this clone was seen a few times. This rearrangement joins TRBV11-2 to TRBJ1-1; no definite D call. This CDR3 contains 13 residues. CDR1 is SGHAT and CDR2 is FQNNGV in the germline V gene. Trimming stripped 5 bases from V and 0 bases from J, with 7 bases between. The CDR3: CASSPIMNTEAFF. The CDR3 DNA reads TGTGCCAGCAGCCCGATAATGAACACTGAAGCTTTCTTT.

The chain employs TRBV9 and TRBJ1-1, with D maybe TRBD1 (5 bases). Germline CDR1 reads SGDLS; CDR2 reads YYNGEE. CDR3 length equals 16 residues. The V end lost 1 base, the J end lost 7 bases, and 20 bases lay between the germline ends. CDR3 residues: CASSVLGRQGDSEAFF. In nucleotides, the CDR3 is TGTGCCAGCAGCGTACTAGGCCGGCAAGGGGATAGTGAAGCTTTCTTT.

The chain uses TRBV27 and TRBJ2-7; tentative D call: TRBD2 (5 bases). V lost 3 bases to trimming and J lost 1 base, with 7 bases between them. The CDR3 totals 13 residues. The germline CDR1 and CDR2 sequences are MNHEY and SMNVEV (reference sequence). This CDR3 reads CASSFGISYEQYF. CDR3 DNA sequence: TGTGCCAGCAGTTTCGGGATTTCCTACGAGCAGTACTTC.

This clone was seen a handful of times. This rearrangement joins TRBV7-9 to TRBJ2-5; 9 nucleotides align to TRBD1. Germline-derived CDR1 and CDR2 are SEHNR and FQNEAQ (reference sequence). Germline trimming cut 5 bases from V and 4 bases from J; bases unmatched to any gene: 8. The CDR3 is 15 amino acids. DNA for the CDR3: TGTGCCAGCAGCCCGGGACAGGGTCATCGAGAGACCCAGTACTTC. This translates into CASSPGQGHRETQYF. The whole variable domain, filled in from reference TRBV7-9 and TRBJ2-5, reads DTGVSQNPRHKITKRGQNVTFRCDPISEHNRLYWYRQTLGQGPEFLTYFQNEAQLEKSRLLSDRFSAERPKGSFSTLEIQRTEQGDSAMYLCASSPGQGHRETQYFGPGTRLLVL.

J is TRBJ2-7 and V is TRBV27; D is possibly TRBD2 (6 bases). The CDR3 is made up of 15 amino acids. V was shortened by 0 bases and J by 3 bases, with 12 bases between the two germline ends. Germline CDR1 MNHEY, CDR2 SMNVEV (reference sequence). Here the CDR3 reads CASSLSPGTDYEQYF. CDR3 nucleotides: TGTGCCAGCAGTTTATCCCCCGGGACTGACTACGAGCAGTACTTC.

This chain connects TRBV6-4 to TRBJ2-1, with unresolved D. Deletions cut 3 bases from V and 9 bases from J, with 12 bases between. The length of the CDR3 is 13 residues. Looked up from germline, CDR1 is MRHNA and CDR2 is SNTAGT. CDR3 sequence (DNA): TGTGCCAGCAGTGAGCGACTCCACTTTGAGCAGTTCTTC. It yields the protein CASSERLHFEQFF.

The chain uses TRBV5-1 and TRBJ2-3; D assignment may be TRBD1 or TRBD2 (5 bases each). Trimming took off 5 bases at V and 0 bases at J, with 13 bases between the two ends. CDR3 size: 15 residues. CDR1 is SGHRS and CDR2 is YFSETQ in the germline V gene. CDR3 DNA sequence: TGCGCCAGCAGGCGTTCGGGGCAGAGCACAGATACGCAGTATTTT. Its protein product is CASRRSGQSTDTQYF.

The chain's CDR3 is CASRTGPSYEQYF. CDR3 bases: TGTGCCAGCAGGACAGGGCCCTCCTACGAGCAGTACTTC. This rearrangement joins TRBV5-4 to TRBJ2-7; 7 bases agree with TRBD1. CDR1 and CDR2 (germline): SGHNT, YYREEE (reference sequence). V was clipped by 5 bases and J by 0 bases; unmatched bases: 2. There are 13 residues in the CDR3.

CDR3 residues: CASSPGLAGLTDTQYF. Here the CDR3 DNA reads TGTGCCAGCAGTCCGGGACTAGCGGGCCTCACAGATACGCAGTATTTT. The chain couples TRBV28 to TRBJ2-3, with 12 bases matching TRBD2. The germline CDR1 and CDR2 sequences are MDHEN and SYDVKM. With V trimmed by 5 bases and J by 2 bases, 5 bases remained unmatched. The CDR3 length is 16 residues. The whole variable domain, filled in from reference TRBV28 and TRBJ2-3, reads DVKVTQSSRYLVKRTGEKVFLECVQDMDHENMFWYRQDPGLGLRLIYFSYDVKMKEKGDIPEGYSVSREKKERFSLILESASTNQTSMYLCASSPGLAGLTDTQYFGPGTRLTVL.

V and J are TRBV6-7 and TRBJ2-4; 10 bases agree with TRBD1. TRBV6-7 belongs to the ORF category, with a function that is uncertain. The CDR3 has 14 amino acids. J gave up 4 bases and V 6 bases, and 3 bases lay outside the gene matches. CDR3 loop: CASSAGQGKNIQYF. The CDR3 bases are TGTGCCAGCAGCGCGGGACAGGGGAAAAACATTCAGTACTTC.

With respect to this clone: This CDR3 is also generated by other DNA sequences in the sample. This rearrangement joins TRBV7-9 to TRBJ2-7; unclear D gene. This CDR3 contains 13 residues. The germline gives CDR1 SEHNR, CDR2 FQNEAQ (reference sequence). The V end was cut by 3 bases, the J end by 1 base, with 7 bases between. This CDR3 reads CASSFPSSYEQYF. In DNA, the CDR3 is TGTGCCAGCAGCTTTCCGTCTTCCTACGAGCAGTACTTC.